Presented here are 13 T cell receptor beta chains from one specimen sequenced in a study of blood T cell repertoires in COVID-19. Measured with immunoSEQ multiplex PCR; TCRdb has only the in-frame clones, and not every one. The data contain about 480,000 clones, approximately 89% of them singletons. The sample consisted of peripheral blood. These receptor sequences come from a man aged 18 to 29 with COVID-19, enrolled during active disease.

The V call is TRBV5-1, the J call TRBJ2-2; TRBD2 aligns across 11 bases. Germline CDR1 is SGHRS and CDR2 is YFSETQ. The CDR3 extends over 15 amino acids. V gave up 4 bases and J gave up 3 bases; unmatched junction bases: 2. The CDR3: CASSPGLADTGELFF. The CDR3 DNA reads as TGCGCCAGCAGCCCGGGACTAGCGGACACCGGGGAGCTGTTTTTT. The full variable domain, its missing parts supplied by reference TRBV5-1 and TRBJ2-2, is KAGVTQTPRYLIKTRGQQVTLSCSPISGHRSVSWYQQTPGQGLQFLFEYFSETQRNKGNFPGRFSGRQFSNSRSEMNVSTLELGDSALYLCASSPGLADTGELFFGEGSRLTVL.

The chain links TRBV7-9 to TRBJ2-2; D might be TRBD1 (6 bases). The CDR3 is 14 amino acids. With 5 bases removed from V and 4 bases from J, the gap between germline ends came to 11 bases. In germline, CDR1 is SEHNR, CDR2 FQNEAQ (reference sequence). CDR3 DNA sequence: TGTGCCAGCAGCCTGACAGGTCCCACCGGGGAGCTGTTTTTT. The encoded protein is CASSLTGPTGELFF.

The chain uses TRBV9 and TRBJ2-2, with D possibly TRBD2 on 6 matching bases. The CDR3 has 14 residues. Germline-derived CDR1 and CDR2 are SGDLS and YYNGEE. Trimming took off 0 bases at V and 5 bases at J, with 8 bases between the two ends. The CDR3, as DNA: TGTGCCAGCAGCGTAGGTCTAGCGACCGGGGAGCTGTTTTTT. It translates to CASSVGLATGELFF. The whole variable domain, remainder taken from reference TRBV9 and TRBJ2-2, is DSGVTQTPKHLITATGQRVTLRCSPRSGDLSVYWYQQSLDQGLQFLIQYYNGEERAKGNILERFSAQQFPDLHSELNLSSLELGDSALYFCASSVGLATGELFFGEGSRLTVL.

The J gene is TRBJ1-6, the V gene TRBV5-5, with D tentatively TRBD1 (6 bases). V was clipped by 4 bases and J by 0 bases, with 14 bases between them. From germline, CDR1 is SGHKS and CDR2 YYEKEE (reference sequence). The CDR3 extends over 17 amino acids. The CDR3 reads CASSRQDVLSYNSPLHF. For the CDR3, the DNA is TGTGCCAGCAGCCGACAGGACGTTCTCTCCTATAATTCACCCCTCCACTTT. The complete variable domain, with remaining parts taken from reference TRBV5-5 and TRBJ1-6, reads DAGVTQSPTHLIKTRGQQVTLRCSPISGHKSVSWYQQVLGQGPQFIFQYYEKEERGRGNFPDRFSARQFPNYSSELNVNALLLGDSALYLCASSRQDVLSYNSPLHFGNGTRLTVT.

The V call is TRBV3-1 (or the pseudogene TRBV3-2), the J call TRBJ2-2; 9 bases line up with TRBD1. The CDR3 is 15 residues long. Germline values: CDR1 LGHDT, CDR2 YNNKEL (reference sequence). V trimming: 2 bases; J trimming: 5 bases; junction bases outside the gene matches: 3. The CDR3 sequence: CASSQPGTGTGELFF. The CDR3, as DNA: TGTGCCAGCAGCCAACCCGGGACAGGGACCGGGGAGCTGTTTTTT.

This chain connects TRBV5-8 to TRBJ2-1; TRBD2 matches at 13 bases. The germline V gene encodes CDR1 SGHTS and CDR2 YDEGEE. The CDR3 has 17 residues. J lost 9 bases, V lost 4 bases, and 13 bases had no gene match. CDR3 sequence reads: CASSPLLAGGLGREQFF. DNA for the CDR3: TGTGCCAGCAGCCCCCTACTAGCGGGAGGGCTGGGGCGTGAGCAGTTCTTC. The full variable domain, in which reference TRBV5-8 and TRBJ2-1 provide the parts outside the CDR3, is EAGVTQSPTHLIKTRGQQATLRCSPISGHTSVYWYQQALGLGLQFLLWYDEGEERNRGNFPPRFSGRQFPNYSSELNVNALELEDSALYLCASSPLLAGGLGREQFFGPGTRLTVL.

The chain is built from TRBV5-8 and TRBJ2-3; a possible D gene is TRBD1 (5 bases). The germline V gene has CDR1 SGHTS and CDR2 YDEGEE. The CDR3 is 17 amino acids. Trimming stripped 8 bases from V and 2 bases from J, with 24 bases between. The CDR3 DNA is TGTGCCAGACGACAGTTCATTCCTGTATCGGCCACAGATACGCAGTATTTT. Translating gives CARRQFIPVSATDTQYF.

The CDR3 here is CASSHLAEETQYF. Here the CDR3 DNA reads TGTGCCAGCAGCCACCTAGCGGAAGAGACCCAGTACTTC. This chain connects TRBV3-1 (or the pseudogene TRBV3-2) to TRBJ2-5; 7 bases map to TRBD2. Per the germline V gene, CDR1 is LGHDT and CDR2 is YNNKEL (reference sequence). The CDR3 extends over 13 amino acids. Trimming at V came to 3 bases and at J to 3 bases, leaving 1 base not matched to a gene.

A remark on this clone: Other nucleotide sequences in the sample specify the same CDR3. CDR3 loop: CASSESSYNEQFF. For the CDR3, the DNA is TGTGCCAGCAGTGAATCTAGCTACAATGAGCAGTTCTTC. This chain connects TRBV25-1 to TRBJ2-1; D remains unclear. Germline V gene lookup returns CDR1 MGHDK and CDR2 SYGVNS. V was cut by 1 base and J by 3 bases, with 4 bases left in between. This CDR3 contains 13 residues.

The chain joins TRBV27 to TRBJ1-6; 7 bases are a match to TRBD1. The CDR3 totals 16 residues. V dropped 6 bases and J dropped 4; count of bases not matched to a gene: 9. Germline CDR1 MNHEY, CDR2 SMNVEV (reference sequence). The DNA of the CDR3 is TGTGCCAGCAGGAAAGAGACAGGGAGGTATAATTCACCCCTCCACTTT. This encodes CASRKETGRYNSPLHF.

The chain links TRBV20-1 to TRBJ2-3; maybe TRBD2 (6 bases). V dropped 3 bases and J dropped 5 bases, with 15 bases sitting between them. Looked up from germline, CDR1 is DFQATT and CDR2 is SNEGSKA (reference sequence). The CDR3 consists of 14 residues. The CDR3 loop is CSASLWGGGDTQYF. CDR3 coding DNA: TGCAGTGCTAGTCTATGGGGAGGCGGAGATACGCAGTATTTT.

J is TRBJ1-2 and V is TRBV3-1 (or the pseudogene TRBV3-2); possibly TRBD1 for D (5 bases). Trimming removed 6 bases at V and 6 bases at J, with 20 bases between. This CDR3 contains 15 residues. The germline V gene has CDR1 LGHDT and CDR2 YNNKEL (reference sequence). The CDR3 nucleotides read TGTGCCAGCAGTAAAACAGGAGCCACCCTTCATGGCTACACCTTC. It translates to CASSKTGATLHGYTF.

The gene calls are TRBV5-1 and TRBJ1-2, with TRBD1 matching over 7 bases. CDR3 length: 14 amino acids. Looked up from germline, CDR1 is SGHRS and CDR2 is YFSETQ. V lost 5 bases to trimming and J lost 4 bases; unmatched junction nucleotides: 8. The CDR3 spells CASRGGGGSYGYTF. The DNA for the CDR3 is TGCGCCAGCAGGGGCGGAGGGGGCAGCTATGGCTACACCTTC.